The 14 T cell receptor beta chains reported below all come from one sample, sequenced in a study of blood T cell repertoires in COVID-19. Assay used: immunoSEQ multiplex PCR; TCRdb lists only in-frame clones, some missing. Of 30,000 to 45,000 clones in the sample, almost 90% were seen once. The sequencing sample was made of peripheral blood. The receptors were sampled from a man between 65 and 79 years old with acute or convalescent COVID-19.

J is TRBJ1-1 and V is TRBV6-4, with 8 nucleotides matching TRBD1. Germline lookup yields CDR1 MRHNA and CDR2 SNTAGT. V lost 5 bases, J lost 0 bases, and 8 bases stayed unmatched. This CDR3 region has 16 residues. DNA of the CDR3: TGTGCCAGCAGTCCTTCTCAGGGGGCTCTGAACACTGAAGCTTTCTTT. Protein: CASSPSQGALNTEAFF.

This clone was counted a single time. The genes are TRBV11-2 and TRBJ1-6; no definite D call. CDR3 length: 14 amino acids. V was pared by 3 bases and J by 6 bases, with 9 bases between. CDR1 SGHAT and CDR2 FQNNGV come from the germline V gene. The CDR3 DNA sequence: TGTGCCAGCAGCTTTGCGGCTATTAATTCACCCCTCCACTTT. Amino acids: CASSFAAINSPLHF. Using reference TRBV11-2 and TRBJ1-6 for the parts outside the CDR3, the full variable domain is EAGVAQSPRYKIIEKRQSVAFWCNPISGHATLYWYQQILGQGPKLLIQFQNNGVVDDSQLPKDRFSAERLKGVDSTLKIQPAKLEDSAVYLCASSFAAINSPLHFGNGTRLTVT.

The chain employs TRBV5-1 and TRBJ1-1; D might be TRBD1 (5 bases). The CDR3 has 16 amino acids. CDR1 and CDR2 from the germline V gene are SGHRS and YFSETQ. V dropped 2 bases and J dropped 1 base, with 15 bases sitting between them. The CDR3 DNA is TGCGCCAGCAGCTTAAACGGCGGGACCCCGAACACTGAAGCTTTCTTT. It translates to CASSLNGGTPNTEAFF.

The genes are TRBV5-1 and TRBJ2-3, with 9 bases matching TRBD1. Germline lookup yields CDR1 SGHRS and CDR2 YFSETQ. The CDR3 is 16 residues long. V shed 4 bases and J 0 bases; nucleotides not matched to a gene: 6. The CDR3, as DNA: TGCGCCAGCAGCCCTCCGACAGGGGGAAGCACAGATACGCAGTATTTT. This sequence encodes CASSPPTGGSTDTQYF.

V usage is TRBV5-1 and J usage is TRBJ2-7, with D unresolved. CDR1 SGHRS and CDR2 YFSETQ come from the germline V gene. The V gene lost 1 base and the J gene lost 1 base, with 9 bases spanning the gap. The CDR3 covers 14 residues. The CDR3 nucleotides are TGCGCCAGCAGCTTGATGGGCAGTTCCTACGAGCAGTACTTC. This codes for CASSLMGSSYEQYF.

V is TRBV3-1 (or the pseudogene TRBV3-2) and J is TRBJ2-3; D not resolved. The CDR3 contains 14 residues. The V end was cut by 2 bases, the J end by 0 bases, with 6 bases between. Germline V gene data show CDR1 as LGHDT and CDR2 as YNNKEL (reference sequence). The CDR3 spells CASSQMASTDTQYF. As DNA, the CDR3 is TGTGCCAGCAGCCAAATGGCTAGCACAGATACGCAGTATTTT.

This chain uses TRBV6-5 with TRBJ1-1; 7 bases match TRBD1. The V gene's germline CDR1 is MNHEY and CDR2 SVGAGI. The CDR3 contains 14 residues. The V gene end was trimmed by 10 bases and the J gene end by 7 bases; junction bases not matched to a gene: 15. The CDR3 loop reads CAIRGGYQRDEAFF. As DNA, the CDR3 is TGTGCCATCAGGGGGGGATACCAGAGGGATGAAGCTTTCTTT.

This clone showed up just a few times. The chain uses TRBV28 and TRBJ1-3; possibly TRBD1 for D (5 bases). V lost 9 bases to trimming and J lost 4 bases, with 10 bases between them. Germline-derived CDR1 and CDR2 are MDHEN and SYDVKM. CDR3 size: 12 residues. For the CDR3, the DNA is TGTGCCAGTAGACAGCCGGGAAACACCATATATTTT. Its translation: CASRQPGNTIYF.

The rearrangement uses TRBV6-5 and TRBJ1-1; 9 bases match TRBD1. CDR1 MNHEY and CDR2 SVGAGI come from the germline V gene. The CDR3 contains 14 residues. V shed 5 bases and J 6 bases; nucleotides not matched to a gene: 7. In DNA form, the CDR3 reads TGTGCCAGCAGTCGGGACAGGGAGGGGCCTGAAGCTTTCTTT. The encoded protein is CASSRDREGPEAFF.

The chain carries TRBV4-3 and TRBJ2-1, with TRBD2 identical over 7 bases. Germline CDR1 reads LGHNA; CDR2 reads YSLEER. This CDR3 region has 14 residues. Trimming took 2 bases from V and 6 from J; bases not matched to a gene: 4. CDR3 sequence (DNA): TGCGCCAGCAGCCAAATGAGGACTAGCAATGAGCAGTTCTTC. Amino acid sequence: CASSQMRTSNEQFF.

The rearrangement joins TRBV6-5 to TRBJ2-5, with unresolved D. This CDR3 contains 15 residues. V was shortened by 0 bases and J by 2 bases, with 10 bases between the two germline ends. Germline CDR1 reads MNHEY; CDR2 reads SVGAGI. The CDR3 reads CASSYSRGMQETQYF. DNA of the CDR3: TGTGCCAGCAGTTACTCCCGTGGCATGCAAGAGACCCAGTACTTC.

The chain couples TRBV6-1 to TRBJ2-2; D is unresolved. CDR3 length: 13 amino acids. Trimming stripped 1 base from V and 7 bases from J, with 7 bases between. CDR1 is MNHNS and CDR2 is SASEGT in the germline V gene. The CDR3 spells CASSEGYGGELFF. CDR3 nucleotide sequence: TGTGCCAGCAGTGAAGGGTACGGCGGGGAGCTGTTTTTT.

The genes are TRBV19 and TRBJ2-1; D possibly corresponds to TRBD2 (6 bases). Germline V gene sequence: CDR1 LNHDA, CDR2 SQIVND (reference sequence). V lost 9 bases, J lost 0 bases, and 12 bases lay in between. CDR3 size: 14 residues. The CDR3 sequence is CASHSGSSYNEQFF. CDR3 coding DNA: TGTGCCAGCCATAGCGGAAGCTCCTACAATGAGCAGTTCTTC.

The chain has TRBV3-1 (or the pseudogene TRBV3-2) and TRBJ2-7, with 8 bases lining up with TRBD2. The CDR3 loop spans 15 amino acids. CDR1 LGHDT and CDR2 YNNKEL come from the germline V gene (reference sequence). V shed 4 bases, J shed 0 bases, and the junction held 5 bases outside the gene matches. Here the CDR3 DNA reads TGTGCCAGCAGCCTTAGCGGGGCCCTCTCCTACGAGCAGTACTTC. It yields the protein CASSLSGALSYEQYF.